This T cell receptor (beta chain) appears in the sequencing data of a study of glioma-infiltrating T cells. Germline V CDR1 and CDR2: LNHDA, SQIVND (reference sequence). Trimming removed 1 base from V and 8 bases from J; junction bases left unmatched: 8. There are 15 residues in the CDR3. This clonotype was seen just once. Its antigen is not identified. Study-wide findings and caveats: Tissue and blood shared very few CDR3 sequences. Tissue-blood divergence was below expectation in non-neoplastic patients, above in gliomas.

Amplification of TCR alpha and beta CDR3 regions from RNA used iRepertoire nested multiplex PCR. One entry per CDR3 protein results from TCRdb running MiXCR on the multiplex PCR reads. The table includes approximately 93,000 distinct CDR3 sequences, roughly 40% detected once. Input material: glioma tissue, nonneoplastic brain tissue, or PBMCs (not recorded which). The TCR comes from a human donor with low-grade glioma or glioblastoma, undergoing nonglioma brain surgery, or in good health (not recorded which). The chain links TRBV19 to TRBJ2-1; 7 nucleotides agree with TRBD1. The DNA for the CDR3 is TGTGCCAGTAGTATAGTACCGGGACAGAACTATGAGCAGTTCTTC. Protein sequence: CASSIVPGQNYEQFF.